A selection of T cell receptor beta chains follows, all from one sample in a study of T-cell memory formation after mild COVID-19. Using its own MiXCR run on the 5' RACE reads, TCRdb lists one record per CDR3 protein. The sample has tens of thousands of distinct CDR3 sequences, around 14% seen once. The specimen was PBMCs or a T cell subset sorted from them (not recorded which). Receptor source: an adult woman who had mild COVID-19 (a few samples of this study predate the infection). Cell type and time point are not known. CDR3s include the opening cysteine and the closing phenylalanine or tryptophan. The order of the fields is clone size, V gene, J gene, D gene, CDR3 DNA, CDR3 protein. A D gene is named only where the DNA matches it firmly. The size entry is marked missing in some rows and otherwise reads once, few, many or a size class.

abundance: few
v_gene: TRBV5-1
j_gene: TRBJ1-2
d_gene: -
CDR3nt: TGCGCCAGCAGCTTGGTAGGCCGGAGGGGAGATGGCTACACCTTC
CDR3aa: CASSLVGRRGDGYTF

abundance: -
v_gene: TRBV24-1
j_gene: TRBJ2-1
d_gene: -
CDR3nt: TGTGCCACCAGTGGGGCAAGCTCCTACAATGAGCAGTTCTTC
CDR3aa: CATSGASSYNEQFF

abundance: -
v_gene: TRBV6-5
j_gene: TRBJ2-2
d_gene: -
CDR3nt: TGTGCCAGCCTCCCACGGGGCGGAACCGGGGAGCTGTTTTTT
CDR3aa: CASLPRGGTGELFF

abundance: few
v_gene: TRBV12-3/TRBV12-4
j_gene: TRBJ2-1
d_gene: TRBD1
CDR3nt: TGTGCCAGCAGCCTGACAGGGACGGATGAGCAGTTCTTC
CDR3aa: CASSLTGTDEQFF

abundance: few
v_gene: TRBV28
j_gene: TRBJ2-5
d_gene: -
CDR3nt: TGTGCCAGCAGTTTCCTAAGCTACCAAGAGACCCAGTACTTC
CDR3aa: CASSFLSYQETQYF

abundance: -
v_gene: TRBV7-9
j_gene: TRBJ2-2
d_gene: -
CDR3nt: -
CDR3aa: CASGFGNGELFF

abundance: few
v_gene: TRBV20-1
j_gene: TRBJ1-1
d_gene: -
CDR3nt: TGCAGTGCTACGGACAGCTTGAACACTGAAGCTTTCTTT
CDR3aa: CSATDSLNTEAFF

abundance: -
v_gene: TRBV24-1
j_gene: TRBJ2-3
d_gene: -
CDR3nt: TGTGCCACCAGTGATTTGGTAGCGCCGGAGGGCGAAGAAGATACGCAGTATTTT
CDR3aa: CATSDLVAPEGEEDTQYF

abundance: -
v_gene: TRBV4-3
j_gene: TRBJ2-7
d_gene: -
CDR3nt: TGCGCCAGCAGTCGGACTACCGCGTCCTACGAGCAGTACTTC
CDR3aa: CASSRTTASYEQYF

abundance: many
v_gene: TRBV27
j_gene: TRBJ2-1
d_gene: TRBD1
CDR3nt: TGTGCCAGCAGTTTTGGTGGGACAGGGTACAATGAGCAGTTCTTC
CDR3aa: CASSFGGTGYNEQFF

abundance: few
v_gene: TRBV6-2/TRBV6-3
j_gene: TRBJ2-1
d_gene: TRBD2
CDR3nt: TGTGCCAGCAGTCACAGCGGGAGGGTCTACAATGAGCAGTTCTTC
CDR3aa: CASSHSGRVYNEQFF

abundance: few
v_gene: TRBV11-2
j_gene: TRBJ2-7
d_gene: TRBD2
CDR3nt: TGTGCCAGCAGCTTAGTACTAGCGGGAAGCGAGCAGTACTTC
CDR3aa: CASSLVLAGSEQYF

abundance: few
v_gene: TRBV15
j_gene: TRBJ2-4
d_gene: -
CDR3nt: TGTGCCACCAGCACACCCGGGGGCTTACCAGACAAAAACATTCAGTACTTC
CDR3aa: CATSTPGGLPDKNIQYF

abundance: few
v_gene: TRBV24-1
j_gene: TRBJ2-1
d_gene: -
CDR3nt: TGTGCCACCAGTGATGCCGGGGGATGGGGTGAGCAGTTCTTC
CDR3aa: CATSDAGGWGEQFF

abundance: few
v_gene: TRBV7-9
j_gene: TRBJ2-1
d_gene: TRBD1
CDR3nt: TGTGCCAGCAGCTTAGTTTCAGGGGGCCGAGCTGAGCAGTTCTTC
CDR3aa: CASSLVSGGRAEQFF

abundance: -
v_gene: TRBV29-1
j_gene: TRBJ2-2
d_gene: TRBD1
CDR3nt: TGCAGCGTTGGGACAGGGGACACCGGGGAGCTGTTTTTT
CDR3aa: CSVGTGDTGELFF

abundance: -
v_gene: TRBV25-1
j_gene: TRBJ2-7
d_gene: -
CDR3nt: TGTGCCAGCAGTATGGGTTACGAGCAGTACTTC
CDR3aa: CASSMGYEQYF

abundance: few
v_gene: TRBV9
j_gene: TRBJ1-1
d_gene: -
CDR3nt: TGTGCCAGCAGCCTCCGTTCGGGAGGCGAAGCTTTCTTT
CDR3aa: CASSLRSGGEAFF

abundance: few
v_gene: TRBV30
j_gene: TRBJ2-2
d_gene: -
CDR3nt: TGTGCCTGGAGTGTAGATAGCCAGGGTAGTGGACCCACCGGGGAGCTGTTTTTT
CDR3aa: CAWSVDSQGSGPTGELFF

abundance: few
v_gene: TRBV5-1
j_gene: TRBJ2-7
d_gene: -
CDR3nt: TGCGCCAGCAGCTTGGACACTCTCCGTTCCTACGAGCAGTACTTC
CDR3aa: CASSLDTLRSYEQYF

abundance: many
v_gene: TRBV4-3
j_gene: TRBJ2-7
d_gene: -
CDR3nt: TGCGCCAGCAGCCAAGGGAGGGGGGTCCACGAGCAGTACTTC
CDR3aa: CASSQGRGVHEQYF

abundance: -
v_gene: TRBV4-1
j_gene: TRBJ1-1
d_gene: -
CDR3nt: TGCGCCAGCAGCCGAGGGGGGAACACTGAAGCTTTCTTT
CDR3aa: CASSRGGNTEAFF

abundance: -
v_gene: TRBV7-9
j_gene: TRBJ2-1
d_gene: -
CDR3nt: TGTGCCAGGGAAGGGGACTACAATGAGCAGTTCTTC
CDR3aa: CAREGDYNEQFF

abundance: -
v_gene: TRBV27
j_gene: TRBJ2-7
d_gene: -
CDR3nt: TGTGCCAGCAGTATAAGACAGTACTACGAGCAGTACTTC
CDR3aa: CASSIRQYYEQYF

abundance: few
v_gene: TRBV29-1
j_gene: TRBJ2-7
d_gene: -
CDR3nt: TGCAGCGTTGTCATGGGGGGTACCTACGAGCAGTACTTC
CDR3aa: CSVVMGGTYEQYF

abundance: many
v_gene: TRBV7-3
j_gene: TRBJ2-5
d_gene: -
CDR3nt: TGTGCCAGCAGCTCCCTCGAGGACTCGTTGGGAGAGACCCAGTACTTC
CDR3aa: CASSSLEDSLGETQYF

abundance: few
v_gene: TRBV2
j_gene: TRBJ2-7
d_gene: -
CDR3nt: TGTGCCAGCAGTGAAGAAACAGGAGAATCCTACGAGCAGTACTTC
CDR3aa: CASSEETGESYEQYF

abundance: -
v_gene: TRBV7-9
j_gene: TRBJ1-2
d_gene: -
CDR3nt: TGTGCCAGCAGCCCCTCATCAGGAGTAGGGGCACAGTACACCTTC
CDR3aa: CASSPSSGVGAQYTF

abundance: few
v_gene: TRBV5-1
j_gene: TRBJ2-3
d_gene: -
CDR3nt: TGCGCCAGCAGATTAGGAGACCTCACAGATACGCAGTATTTT
CDR3aa: CASRLGDLTDTQYF

abundance: few
v_gene: TRBV4-3
j_gene: TRBJ2-3
d_gene: -
CDR3nt: TGCGCCAGCAGCCAAGGTCCCGCAGGGACTGAGAGCACAGATACGCAGTATTTT
CDR3aa: CASSQGPAGTESTDTQYF

abundance: many
v_gene: TRBV6-6
j_gene: TRBJ2-5
d_gene: -
CDR3nt: TGTGCCAGCAGTTCCGGGACCTCGGAGACCCAGTACTTC
CDR3aa: CASSSGTSETQYF

abundance: few
v_gene: TRBV5-1
j_gene: TRBJ1-1
d_gene: -
CDR3nt: TGCGCCAGCAGTTTGGTACGGGGCAGAGCTTTCTTT
CDR3aa: CASSLVRGRAFF

abundance: few
v_gene: TRBV6-6
j_gene: TRBJ2-7
d_gene: TRBD1
CDR3nt: TGTGCCAGCAGTGGCACTCCGGGACAGATCTACGAGCAGTACTTC
CDR3aa: CASSGTPGQIYEQYF

abundance: -
v_gene: TRBV15
j_gene: TRBJ2-1
d_gene: TRBD2
CDR3nt: TGTGCCACCAGCCAACTAGCGGGATCTTACAATGAGCAGTTCTTC
CDR3aa: CATSQLAGSYNEQFF

abundance: -
v_gene: TRBV12-5
j_gene: TRBJ2-7
d_gene: -
CDR3nt: TGTGCTAGTGGAAACCCCCCGGACCGGCAGTACTTC
CDR3aa: CASGNPPDRQYF

abundance: -
v_gene: TRBV11-3
j_gene: TRBJ2-1
d_gene: TRBD2
CDR3nt: TGTGCCAGCAGCCCCGGGACTAGCGGGCGTAATGAGCAGTTCTTC
CDR3aa: CASSPGTSGRNEQFF

abundance: few
v_gene: TRBV19
j_gene: TRBJ1-1
d_gene: TRBD1
CDR3nt: TGTGCCAGTAGTGCGGGACAGGGCAACACTGAAGCTTTCTTT
CDR3aa: CASSAGQGNTEAFF

abundance: -
v_gene: TRBV27
j_gene: TRBJ2-1
d_gene: -
CDR3nt: TGTGCCAGCAGTGATGGGACCTTAGAGCGTCAGTTCTTC
CDR3aa: CASSDGTLERQFF

abundance: few
v_gene: TRBV7-2
j_gene: TRBJ2-3
d_gene: TRBD2
CDR3nt: TGTGCCAGCAGCTTAGCCCAGCTAGCGGTACAGGAGTATTTT
CDR3aa: CASSLAQLAVQEYF

abundance: many
v_gene: TRBV20-1
j_gene: TRBJ1-2
d_gene: TRBD1
CDR3nt: TGCAGTGCTAGACCTTTGGACAGGGACTACACCTTC
CDR3aa: CSARPLDRDYTF

abundance: few
v_gene: TRBV7-9
j_gene: TRBJ1-6
d_gene: TRBD1
CDR3nt: TGTGCCAGCAGGGAAGGACAGGGTATGAGTTCACCCCTCCACTTT
CDR3aa: CASREGQGMSSPLHF

abundance: few
v_gene: TRBV4-1
j_gene: TRBJ1-1
d_gene: TRBD1
CDR3nt: TGCGCCAGCAGCCTAACAGGGACAGGGGCCAACACTGAAGCTTTCTTT
CDR3aa: CASSLTGTGANTEAFF

abundance: many
v_gene: TRBV11-2
j_gene: TRBJ2-3
d_gene: -
CDR3nt: TGTGCCAGCAGCTTAGATCTCAGCGGAGCGAGCCCAGATACGCAGTATTTT
CDR3aa: CASSLDLSGASPDTQYF

abundance: many
v_gene: TRBV12-3/TRBV12-4
j_gene: TRBJ2-5
d_gene: TRBD2
CDR3nt: TGTGCCAGCGGCCTGACTAGCGGGGAAGAGACCCAGTACTTC
CDR3aa: CASGLTSGEETQYF

abundance: few
v_gene: TRBV7-9
j_gene: TRBJ2-3
d_gene: TRBD2
CDR3nt: TGTGCCAGCACGACTAGCGGAACTAGCACAGATACGCAGTATTTT
CDR3aa: CASTTSGTSTDTQYF

abundance: -
v_gene: TRBV5-5
j_gene: TRBJ2-7
d_gene: TRBD1
CDR3nt: TGTGCCAGCAGCCTGACAGGGGGCCACTCCTACGAGCAGTACTTC
CDR3aa: CASSLTGGHSYEQYF